The 20 T cell receptor beta chains below come from one sample, sequenced in a study of cytomegalovirus exposure and HLA in healthy donors (dated 2017 in TCRdb). The library was made by the immunoSEQ multiplex PCR assay. The multiplex PCR relied on a mix of 60 forward primers for TCR Vbeta segments and 13 reverse primers for TCR Jbeta segments. TCRdb holds this immuneACCESS table with in-frame rearrangements only. Some clones are missing; in checked studies, unresolved V genes explain under half, and the rest has no known cause. Here the sample has around 100,000 clones; about four fifths occur a single time. In total, the top ten clones hold just under 3% of the sample. Material: PBMCs. Receptors were obtained from a woman younger than 35 in good health and CMV-seropositive.

The V and J genes are TRBV6-5 and TRBJ1-6, with D unclear. The germline V gene encodes CDR1 MNHEY and CDR2 SVGAGI. V lost 0 bases and J lost 7, with 13 bases in between. There are 16 residues in the CDR3. The CDR3 DNA reads as TGTGCCAGCAGTTACTCTGAGGGAACCCCCAATTCACCCCTCCACTTT. As protein: CASSYSEGTPNSPLHF.

The J gene is TRBJ2-7, the V gene TRBV10-1; 8 positions agree with TRBD2. V dropped 0 bases and J dropped 2; count of bases not matched to a gene: 3. Germline CDR1 is WNHNN and CDR2 is SYGVQD (reference sequence). The CDR3 length is 15 residues. CDR3 DNA sequence: TGCGCCAGCAGTGAGTCGGAAGCGGGAGCCTACGAGCAGTACTTC. Encoded protein: CASSESEAGAYEQYF.

This chain uses TRBV6-5 with TRBJ2-7; no reliable D call. Germline values: CDR1 MNHEY, CDR2 SVGAGI. The V gene lost 6 bases and the J gene lost 3 bases, with 3 bases spanning the gap. The CDR3 contains 10 residues. DNA of the CDR3: TGTGCCAGCAGCAACTACGAGCAGTACTTC. Its translation is CASSNYEQYF.

The rearrangement joins TRBV2 to TRBJ2-7, with TRBD1 identical over 8 bases. The CDR3 is made up of 14 amino acids. Trimming took 6 bases from V and 2 from J; bases not matched to a gene: 6. Germline V gene lookup returns CDR1 SNHLY and CDR2 FYNNEI. The chain's CDR3 is CASSPGTGPYEQYF. The CDR3, as DNA: TGTGCCAGCAGCCCCGGGACAGGTCCCTACGAGCAGTACTTC.

This chain joins TRBV11-2 and TRBJ2-7, with D unresolved. This CDR3 comprises 15 residues. From germline, CDR1 is SGHAT and CDR2 FQNNGV. Trimming shortened V by 1 base and J by 2 bases, and 12 bases separated the two germline ends. The CDR3 loop reads CASSLGPTPPYEQYF. CDR3 nucleotide sequence: TGTGCCAGCAGCTTAGGGCCAACCCCGCCCTACGAGCAGTACTTC.

The genes are TRBV9 and TRBJ1-6; D might be TRBD1 (5 bases). Trimming removed 0 bases at V and 6 bases at J, with 10 bases between. CDR1 is SGDLS, CDR2 YYNGEE, per germline. The CDR3 consists of 15 residues. The CDR3: CASSVVETANSPLHF. In DNA, the CDR3 is TGTGCCAGCAGCGTAGTTGAGACAGCTAATTCACCCCTCCACTTT. The variable domain in full, completed from reference TRBV9 and TRBJ1-6, reads DSGVTQTPKHLITATGQRVTLRCSPRSGDLSVYWYQQSLDQGLQFLIQYYNGEERAKGNILERFSAQQFPDLHSELNLSSLELGDSALYFCASSVVETANSPLHFGNGTRLTVT.

The rearrangement links TRBV11-2 to TRBJ2-7; D is perhaps TRBD1 (5 bases). The CDR3 spans 15 residues. The germline V gene has CDR1 SGHAT and CDR2 FQNNGV. Trimming pared 5 bases from V and 1 base from J, leaving 15 bases between. CDR3 protein: CASSPRTRRSYEQYF. The DNA for the CDR3 is TGTGCCAGCAGCCCTCGGACACGGCGGTCCTACGAGCAGTACTTC.

This sequence joins TRBV30 and TRBJ2-1; possibly TRBD1 for D (6 bases). The CDR3 is 13 residues long. CDR1 is GTSNPN and CDR2 is SVGIG in the germline V gene (reference sequence). V lost 3 bases, J lost 3 bases, and 9 bases lay in between. The chain's CDR3 is CAWSRGVYNEQFF. As DNA, the CDR3 is TGTGCCTGGAGCAGGGGCGTCTACAATGAGCAGTTCTTC.

This chain links TRBV6-4 with TRBJ2-5; 10 bases are shared with TRBD1. Germline CDR1 is MRHNA and CDR2 is SNTAGT. CDR3 length: 16 amino acids. V was clipped by 9 bases and J by 1 base; unmatched bases: 11. The CDR3 coding sequence is TGTGCCAGGGTACCGTCGGGACAGGGGCGCCAAGAGACCCAGTACTTC. As protein: CARVPSGQGRQETQYF.

The chain combines TRBV28 with TRBJ1-3, with D possibly TRBD1 on 5 matching bases. V was shortened by 6 bases and J by 4 bases, with 16 bases between the two germline ends. The germline V gene encodes CDR1 MDHEN and CDR2 SYDVKM. This CDR3 spans 15 amino acids. The CDR3 bases are TGTGCCAGCAGCGATGGGGGGGGTCCGGGAAACACCATATATTTT. Residues: CASSDGGGPGNTIYF.

The rearrangement uses TRBV7-2 and TRBJ2-5, with 12 nucleotides matching TRBD2. This CDR3 contains 18 residues. CDR1 and CDR2 from the germline V gene are SGHTA and FQGNSA. J lost 2 bases, V lost 5 bases, and 12 bases had no gene match. This CDR3 reads CASSPPPGTSGLQETQYF. In nucleotides, the CDR3 is TGTGCCAGCAGCCCGCCACCCGGGACTAGCGGGTTACAAGAGACCCAGTACTTC. The complete variable domain, with remaining parts taken from reference TRBV7-2 and TRBJ2-5, reads GAGVSQSPSNKVTEKGKDVELRCDPISGHTALYWYRQSLGQGLEFLIYFQGNSAPDKSGLPSDRFSAERTGGSVSTLTIQRTQQEDSAVYLCASSPPPGTSGLQETQYFGPGTRLLVL.

The CDR3 sequence: CASGPGSPLHF. DNA of the CDR3: TGTGCCAGTGGCCCGGGGTCACCCCTCCACTTT. The chain carries TRBV19 and TRBJ1-6; D not certain. Trimming removed 8 bases at V and 10 bases at J, with 9 bases between. CDR3 length equals 11 residues. The germline V gene has CDR1 LNHDA and CDR2 SQIVND (reference sequence).

The chain has TRBV10-2 and TRBJ1-3, with no clear D. Trimming took off 7 bases at V and 0 bases at J, with 10 bases between the two ends. Germline loops: CDR1 WSHSY, CDR2 SAAADI. CDR3 length: 14 residues. The CDR3 DNA is TGCGCCAGCATTACACCTTACTCTGGAAACACCATATATTTT. Translated: CASITPYSGNTIYF.

CDR3 region: CASRGDRSLGGYTF. For the CDR3, the DNA is TGTGCCAGCCGTGGGGACAGAAGTCTCGGTGGCTACACCTTC. J is TRBJ1-2 and V is TRBV6-4, with 7 nucleotides matching TRBD1. The CDR3 is 14 amino acids. With V trimmed by 8 bases and J by 7 bases, 13 bases remained unmatched. Germline CDR1 and CDR2: MRHNA and SNTAGT.

On this clone: An end of the junction does not agree with germline; a read error may underlie this. The gene calls are TRBV7-7 and TRBJ2-5, with D perhaps matching TRBD1 (5 bases). Germline CDR1 is SSHAT and CDR2 is FNYEAQ (reference sequence). This CDR3 comprises 13 residues. The CDR3 sequence: CASSFRQQETQYF. The CDR3 DNA is TGTGCTAGCAGCTTCCGACAGCAAGAGACCCAGTACTTC.

The V and J genes are TRBV18 and TRBJ1-2, with D unclear. V lost 3 bases, J lost 5 bases, and 13 bases lay in between. Germline lookup yields CDR1 KGHSH and CDR2 LQKENI. The CDR3 sequence is 14 residues long. CDR3: CASSPSSQVYGYTF. DNA of the CDR3: TGTGCCAGCTCACCGTCGAGTCAGGTTTATGGCTACACCTTC.

The V and J genes are TRBV10-1 and TRBJ2-5, with 8 positions matching TRBD2. CDR3 length: 13 amino acids. J gave up 3 bases and V 6 bases, and 3 bases lay outside the gene matches. Germline V gene sequence: CDR1 WNHNN, CDR2 SYGVQD (reference sequence). CDR3 nucleotides: TGCGCCAGCAGCTTTAGCGGGAAAGAGACCCAGTACTTC. Translation: CASSFSGKETQYF.

CDR3 residues: CASSLSSGGEQFF. DNA for the CDR3: TGTGCCAGCAGTTTATCTAGCGGGGGTGAGCAGTTCTTC. The chain carries TRBV2 and TRBJ2-1; 10 bases agree with TRBD2. This CDR3 contains 13 residues. CDR1 and CDR2 (germline): SNHLY, FYNNEI. V dropped 5 bases and J dropped 9; count of bases not matched to a gene: 4.

This chain connects TRBV2 to TRBJ1-4; D uncertain. The CDR3 sequence is 14 residues long. V dropped 7 bases and J dropped 6 bases, with 15 bases sitting between them. Germline CDR1 reads SNHLY; CDR2 reads FYNNEI. Here the CDR3 reads CASNRERSDEKLFF. DNA for the CDR3: TGTGCCAGCAATCGGGAGAGATCGGATGAAAAACTGTTTTTT.

This chain links TRBV7-9 with TRBJ2-7; D gene uncertain. Per the germline V gene, CDR1 is SEHNR and CDR2 is FQNEAQ (reference sequence). CDR3 length equals 13 residues. Trimming took off 1 base at V and 5 bases at J, with 9 bases between the two ends. CDR3 loop: CASSLGLRDEQYF. As DNA, the CDR3 is TGTGCCAGCAGCTTAGGACTCCGAGACGAGCAGTACTTC.